A selection of T cell receptor beta chains follows, all from one sample in a study of cytomegalovirus exposure and HLA in healthy donors. Profiling relied on immunoSEQ multiplex PCR, and the TCRdb table lists in-frame clones only, not all of them. The sample lists some 150,000 clones; approximately 86% were seen once. The sequenced sample consisted of PBMCs. These receptors originate from a man between 18 and 29 years old in good health and CMV-seropositive. Each CDR3 is given with its conserved first and last residue. Each record gives: J gene, V gene, clone size, D gene, CDR3 protein, CDR3 DNA. The D gene is left open where the match is weak. The size field is filled for only some rows; it gives once, few, many or a size class.

j_gene: TRBJ2-7; v_gene: TRBV5-1; abundance: -; d_gene: -; CDR3aa: CASSFTGYEQYF; CDR3nt: TGCGCCAGCAGCTTTACGGGATACGAGCAGTACTTC
j_gene: TRBJ2-5; v_gene: TRBV7-3; abundance: -; d_gene: TRBD1; CDR3aa: CASSLSRTGQETQYF; CDR3nt: TGTGCCAGCAGCTTATCCCGGACAGGTCAAGAGACCCAGTACTTC
j_gene: TRBJ2-2; v_gene: TRBV11-3; abundance: -; d_gene: TRBD1; CDR3aa: CASSSRTGPAGELFF; CDR3nt: TGTGCCAGCAGCTCCCGGACAGGGCCGGCCGGGGAGCTGTTTTTT
j_gene: TRBJ2-7; v_gene: TRBV5-4; abundance: -; d_gene: -; CDR3aa: CASSMGQSYEQYF; CDR3nt: TGTGCCAGCAGCATGGGACAAAGCTACGAGCAGTACTTC
j_gene: TRBJ1-2; v_gene: TRBV4-1; abundance: -; d_gene: TRBD1; CDR3aa: CASSPLLRDRDYGYTF; CDR3nt: TGCGCCAGCAGCCCCTTACTCCGGGACAGGGATTATGGCTACACCTTC
j_gene: TRBJ1-2; v_gene: TRBV29-1; abundance: -; d_gene: -; CDR3aa: CTAARANYGYTF; CDR3nt: TGCACCGCGGCGAGGGCCAACTATGGCTACACCTTC
j_gene: TRBJ1-5; v_gene: TRBV7-9; abundance: -; d_gene: TRBD1; CDR3aa: CASSFGDSLQPQHF; CDR3nt: TGTGCCAGCAGCTTTGGGGACAGCCTTCAGCCCCAGCATTTT
j_gene: TRBJ1-2; v_gene: TRBV19; abundance: -; d_gene: -; CDR3aa: CASSIDPRGIGYGYTF; CDR3nt: TGTGCCAGTAGTATAGACCCCCGGGGGATCGGCTATGGCTACACCTTC
j_gene: TRBJ1-1; v_gene: TRBV11-2; abundance: -; d_gene: -; CDR3aa: CASSTRGGAEAFF; CDR3nt: TGTGCCAGCAGCACTAGAGGGGGGGCCGAAGCTTTCTTT
j_gene: TRBJ2-1; v_gene: TRBV15; abundance: -; d_gene: TRBD1; CDR3aa: CATRAGTATKGANNEQFF; CDR3nt: TGTGCCACCCGAGCCGGGACAGCCACGAAGGGGGCCAACAATGAGCAGTTCTTC
j_gene: TRBJ2-1; v_gene: TRBV5-6; abundance: -; d_gene: -; CDR3aa: CASSLGDLSWEQFF; CDR3nt: TGTGCCAGCAGCTTGGGGGACTTATCTTGGGAGCAGTTCTTC
j_gene: TRBJ2-7; v_gene: TRBV15; abundance: -; d_gene: TRBD1; CDR3aa: CATSRGQGAREQYF; CDR3nt: TGTGCCACCAGCAGGGGACAGGGGGCGAGGGAGCAGTACTTC
j_gene: TRBJ2-3; v_gene: TRBV7-3; abundance: -; d_gene: TRBD2; CDR3aa: CASSLGLAGGSTDTQYF; CDR3nt: TGTGCCAGCAGCCTCGGACTAGCGGGGGGGAGCACAGATACGCAGTATTTT
j_gene: TRBJ1-2; v_gene: TRBV4-3; abundance: -; d_gene: -; CDR3aa: CASSQGAGTNYGYTF; CDR3nt: TGCGCCAGCAGCCAAGGGGCAGGGACTAACTATGGCTACACCTTC
j_gene: TRBJ1-4; v_gene: TRBV7-2; abundance: -; d_gene: TRBD1; CDR3aa: CASSPRTGKREKLFF; CDR3nt: TGTGCCAGCAGCCCGAGGACAGGGAAGAGGGAAAAACTGTTTTTT
j_gene: TRBJ2-3; v_gene: TRBV11-2; abundance: -; d_gene: TRBD2; CDR3aa: CASSLYNGGSTDTQYF; CDR3nt: TGTGCCAGCAGCTTATATAACGGGGGGTCCACAGATACGCAGTATTTT
j_gene: TRBJ1-2; v_gene: TRBV29-1; abundance: -; d_gene: TRBD1; CDR3aa: CSAVIDRGNYGYTF; CDR3nt: TGCAGCGCAGTTATAGACAGGGGCAACTATGGCTACACCTTC
j_gene: TRBJ2-1; v_gene: TRBV14; abundance: -; d_gene: TRBD2; CDR3aa: CASSQVAGGPYGNEQFF; CDR3nt: TGTGCCAGCAGCCAAGTGGCGGGGGGGCCTTACGGCAATGAGCAGTTCTTC
j_gene: TRBJ2-1; v_gene: TRBV19; abundance: -; d_gene: TRBD2; CDR3aa: CASSTKLGLAGSYNEQFF; CDR3nt: TGTGCCAGTAGTACTAAATTGGGACTAGCGGGCTCCTACAATGAGCAGTTCTTC
j_gene: TRBJ2-1; v_gene: TRBV30; abundance: -; d_gene: -; CDR3aa: CAWSFYNEQFF; CDR3nt: TGTGCCTGGAGCTTCTACAATGAGCAGTTCTTC
j_gene: TRBJ2-3; v_gene: TRBV6-5; abundance: -; d_gene: TRBD2; CDR3aa: CASTPSGISTDTQYF; CDR3nt: TGTGCCAGCACCCCTAGCGGGATTAGCACAGATACGCAGTATTTT
j_gene: TRBJ2-6; v_gene: TRBV27; abundance: once; d_gene: TRBD1; CDR3aa: CASSQGEWANVLTF; CDR3nt: TGTGCCAGCAGCCAGGGGGAGTGGGCCAACGTCCTGACTTTC
j_gene: TRBJ1-2; v_gene: TRBV4-3; abundance: -; d_gene: -; CDR3aa: CASSQDYPPGSYGYTF; CDR3nt: TGCGCCAGCAGCCAAGATTACCCTCCGGGTTCCTATGGCTACACCTTC
j_gene: TRBJ1-2; v_gene: TRBV5-6; abundance: -; d_gene: TRBD1; CDR3aa: CASSWDRVVGGYTF; CDR3nt: TGTGCCAGCAGTTGGGACAGGGTCGTAGGTGGCTACACCTTC
j_gene: TRBJ2-2; v_gene: TRBV27; abundance: -; d_gene: -; CDR3aa: CASSFRDSNTGELFF; CDR3nt: TGTGCCAGCAGTTTCCGGGACTCGAACACCGGGGAGCTGTTTTTT
j_gene: TRBJ2-7; v_gene: TRBV12-1; abundance: -; d_gene: -; CDR3aa: CASSRSFILPYSYEQYF; CDR3nt: TGTGCCAGCAGCCGATCTTTCATACTACCTTACTCCTACGAGCAGTACTTC
j_gene: TRBJ2-1; v_gene: TRBV6-1; abundance: -; d_gene: TRBD2; CDR3aa: CASNVAGAYNEQFF; CDR3nt: TGTGCCAGCAATGTAGCGGGAGCCTACAATGAGCAGTTCTTC